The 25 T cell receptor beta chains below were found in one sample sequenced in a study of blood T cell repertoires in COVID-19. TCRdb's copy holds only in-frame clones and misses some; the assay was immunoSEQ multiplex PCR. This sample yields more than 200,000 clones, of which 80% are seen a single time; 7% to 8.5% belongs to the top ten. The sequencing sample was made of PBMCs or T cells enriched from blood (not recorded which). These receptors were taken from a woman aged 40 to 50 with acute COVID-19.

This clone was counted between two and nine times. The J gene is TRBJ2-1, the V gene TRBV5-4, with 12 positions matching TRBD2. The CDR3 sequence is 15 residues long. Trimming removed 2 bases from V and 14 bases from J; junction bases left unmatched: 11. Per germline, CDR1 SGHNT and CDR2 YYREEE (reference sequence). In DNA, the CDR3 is TGTGCCAGCAGCTTAAAGGCCGGGACTAGCGGGCGAGAGTTCTTC. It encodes CASSLKAGTSGREFF.

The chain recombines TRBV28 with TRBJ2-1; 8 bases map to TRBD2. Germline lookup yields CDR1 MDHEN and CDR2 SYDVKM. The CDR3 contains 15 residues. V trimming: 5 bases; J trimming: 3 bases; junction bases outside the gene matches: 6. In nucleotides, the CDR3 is TGTGCCAGCAGTCCTCTAGCGGGCCGCTACAATGAGCAGTTCTTC. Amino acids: CASSPLAGRYNEQFF.

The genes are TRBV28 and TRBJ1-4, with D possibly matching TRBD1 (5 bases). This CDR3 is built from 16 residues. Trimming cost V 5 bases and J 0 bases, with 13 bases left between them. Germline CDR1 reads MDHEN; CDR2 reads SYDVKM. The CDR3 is CASSLSYRTTNEKLFF. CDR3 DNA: TGTGCCAGCAGTCTCTCTTACAGGACAACTAATGAAAAACTGTTTTTT. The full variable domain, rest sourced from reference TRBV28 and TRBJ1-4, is DVKVTQSSRYLVKRTGEKVFLECVQDMDHENMFWYRQDPGLGLRLIYFSYDVKMKEKGDIPEGYSVSREKKERFSLILESASTNQTSMYLCASSLSYRTTNEKLFFGSGTQLSVL.

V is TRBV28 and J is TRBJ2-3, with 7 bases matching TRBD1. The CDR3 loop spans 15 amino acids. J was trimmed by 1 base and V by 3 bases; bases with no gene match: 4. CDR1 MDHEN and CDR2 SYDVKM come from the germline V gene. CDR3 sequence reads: CASSLAGQGTDTQYF. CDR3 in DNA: TGTGCCAGCAGTTTGGCTGGACAGGGCACAGATACGCAGTATTTT.

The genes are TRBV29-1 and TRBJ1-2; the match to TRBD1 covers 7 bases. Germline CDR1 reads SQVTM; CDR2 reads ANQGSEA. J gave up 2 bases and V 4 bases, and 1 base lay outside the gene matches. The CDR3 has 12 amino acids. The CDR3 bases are TGCAGCGTTGTGACAGGGAACTATGGCTACACCTTC. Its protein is CSVVTGNYGYTF.

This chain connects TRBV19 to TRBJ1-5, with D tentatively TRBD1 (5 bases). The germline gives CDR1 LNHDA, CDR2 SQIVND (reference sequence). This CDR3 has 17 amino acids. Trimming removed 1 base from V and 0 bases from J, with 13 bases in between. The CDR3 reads CASSIGQIPFSNQPQHF. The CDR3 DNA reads TGTGCCAGTAGTATAGGACAGATTCCCTTTAGCAATCAGCCCCAGCATTTT.

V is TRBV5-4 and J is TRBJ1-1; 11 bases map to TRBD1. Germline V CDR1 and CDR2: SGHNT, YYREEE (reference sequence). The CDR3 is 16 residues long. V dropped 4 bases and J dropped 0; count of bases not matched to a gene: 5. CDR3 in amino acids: CASSPPDRGLNTEAFF. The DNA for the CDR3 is TGTGCCAGCAGCCCTCCGGACAGGGGGCTGAACACTGAAGCTTTCTTT.

The CDR3 coding sequence is TGTGCCCTAGCAAGCGGGGGAAACGCCGGGGAGCTGTTTTTT. This translates into CALASGGNAGELFF. The rearrangement links TRBV7-7 to TRBJ2-2; the match to TRBD2 covers 8 bases. Germline CDR1 is SSHAT and CDR2 is FNYEAQ (reference sequence). V dropped 11 bases and J dropped 6; count of bases not matched to a gene: 11. The CDR3 totals 14 residues.

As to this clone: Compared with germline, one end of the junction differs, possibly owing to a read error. The CDR3 sequence: CASSLGTAYEQYF. In DNA form, the CDR3 reads TGTGCCAGCAGTTTAGGGACAGCGTACGAGCAGTACTTC. The chain carries TRBV7-9 and TRBJ2-7; 7 bases map to TRBD1. CDR3 size: 13 residues. Germline CDR1 and CDR2: SEHNR and FQNEAQ (reference sequence).

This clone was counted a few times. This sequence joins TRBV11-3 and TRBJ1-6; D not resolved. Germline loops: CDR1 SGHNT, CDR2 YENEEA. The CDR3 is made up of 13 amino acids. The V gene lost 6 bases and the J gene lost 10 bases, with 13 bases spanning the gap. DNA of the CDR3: TGTGCCAGCAGTCGAAAACAGTCCTCACCCCTCCACTTT. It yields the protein CASSRKQSSPLHF.

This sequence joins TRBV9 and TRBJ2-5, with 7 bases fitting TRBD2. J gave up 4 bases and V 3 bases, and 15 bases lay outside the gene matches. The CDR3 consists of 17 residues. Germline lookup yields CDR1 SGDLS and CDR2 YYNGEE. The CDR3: CASSGGLELKVPETQYF. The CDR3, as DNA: TGTGCCAGCAGCGGAGGACTAGAGCTAAAAGTGCCAGAGACCCAGTACTTC.

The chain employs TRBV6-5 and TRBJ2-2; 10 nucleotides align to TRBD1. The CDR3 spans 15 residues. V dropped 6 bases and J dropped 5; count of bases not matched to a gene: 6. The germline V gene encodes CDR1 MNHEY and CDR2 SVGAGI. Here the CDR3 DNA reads TGTGCCAGCAGAAACCGGGACAGGGGTACCGGGGAGCTGTTTTTT. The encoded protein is CASRNRDRGTGELFF.

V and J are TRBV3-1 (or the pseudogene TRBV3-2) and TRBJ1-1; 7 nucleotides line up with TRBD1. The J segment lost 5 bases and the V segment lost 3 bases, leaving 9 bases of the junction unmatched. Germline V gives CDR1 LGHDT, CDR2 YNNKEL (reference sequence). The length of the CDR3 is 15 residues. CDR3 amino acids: CASSQGYRGNTEAFF. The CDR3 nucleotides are TGTGCCAGCAGCCAGGGCTACAGGGGTAATACTGAAGCTTTCTTT.

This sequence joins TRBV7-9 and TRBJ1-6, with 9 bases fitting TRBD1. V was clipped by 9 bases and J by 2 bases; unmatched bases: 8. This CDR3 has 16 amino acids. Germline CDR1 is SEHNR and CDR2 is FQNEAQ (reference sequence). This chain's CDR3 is CASSRDRDTYNSPLHF. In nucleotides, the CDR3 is TGTGCCAGTTCTCGGGACAGGGACACCTATAATTCACCCCTCCACTTT.

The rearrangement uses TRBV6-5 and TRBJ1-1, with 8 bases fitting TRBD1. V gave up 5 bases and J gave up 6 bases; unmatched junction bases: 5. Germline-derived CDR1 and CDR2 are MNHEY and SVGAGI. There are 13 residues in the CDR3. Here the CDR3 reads CASSRGQGSEAFF. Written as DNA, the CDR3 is TGTGCCAGCAGTAGAGGACAGGGCTCTGAAGCTTTCTTT.

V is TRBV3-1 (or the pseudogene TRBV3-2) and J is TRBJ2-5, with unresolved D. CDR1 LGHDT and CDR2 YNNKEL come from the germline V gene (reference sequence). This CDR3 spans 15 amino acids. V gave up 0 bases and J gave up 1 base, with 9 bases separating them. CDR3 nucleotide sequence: TGTGCCAGCAGCCAAGAAAGAGCCTCCCAAGAGACCCAGTACTTC. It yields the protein CASSQERASQETQYF.

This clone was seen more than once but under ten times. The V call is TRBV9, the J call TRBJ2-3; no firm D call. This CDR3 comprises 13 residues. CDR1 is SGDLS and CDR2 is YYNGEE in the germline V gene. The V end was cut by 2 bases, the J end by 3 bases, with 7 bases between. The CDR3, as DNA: TGTGCCAGCAGCGTTGGGCTTACAGATACGCAGTATTTT. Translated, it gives CASSVGLTDTQYF.

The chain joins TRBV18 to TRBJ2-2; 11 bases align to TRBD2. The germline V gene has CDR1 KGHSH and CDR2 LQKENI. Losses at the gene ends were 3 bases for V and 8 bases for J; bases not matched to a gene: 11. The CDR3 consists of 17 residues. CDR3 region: CASSPRAGLADTGELFF. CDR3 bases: TGTGCCAGCTCACCGAGAGCGGGACTAGCGGATACGGGGGAGCTGTTTTTT. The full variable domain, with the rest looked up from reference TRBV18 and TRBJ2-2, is NAGVMQNPRHLVRRRGQEARLRCSPMKGHSHVYWYRQLPEEGLKFMVYLQKENIIDESGMPKERFSAEFPKEGPSILRIQQVVRGDSAAYFCASSPRAGLADTGELFFGEGSRLTVL.

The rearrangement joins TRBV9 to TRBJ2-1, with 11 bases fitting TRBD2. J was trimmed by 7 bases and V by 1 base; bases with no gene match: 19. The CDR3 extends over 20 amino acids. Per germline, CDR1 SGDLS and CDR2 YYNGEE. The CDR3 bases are TGTGCCAGCAGCGTAAACCTCTTCGGACTAGCGGGCAACCCTGGGAATGAGCAGTTCTTC. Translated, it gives CASSVNLFGLAGNPGNEQFF.

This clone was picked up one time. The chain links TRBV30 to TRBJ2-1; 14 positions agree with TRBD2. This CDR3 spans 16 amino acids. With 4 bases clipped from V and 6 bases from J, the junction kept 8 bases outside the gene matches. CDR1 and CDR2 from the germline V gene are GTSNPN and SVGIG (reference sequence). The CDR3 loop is CAWTRYGTSGSNEQFF. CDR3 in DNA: TGTGCCTGGACACGGTACGGGACTAGCGGGAGCAATGAGCAGTTCTTC.

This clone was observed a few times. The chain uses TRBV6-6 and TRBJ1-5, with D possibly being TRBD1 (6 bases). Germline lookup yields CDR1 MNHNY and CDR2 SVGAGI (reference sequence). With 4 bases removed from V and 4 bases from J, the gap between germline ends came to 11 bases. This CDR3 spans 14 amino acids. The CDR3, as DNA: TGTGCCAGCAGTTCCGGACAGCCTAATCAGCCCCAGCATTTT. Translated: CASSSGQPNQPQHF.

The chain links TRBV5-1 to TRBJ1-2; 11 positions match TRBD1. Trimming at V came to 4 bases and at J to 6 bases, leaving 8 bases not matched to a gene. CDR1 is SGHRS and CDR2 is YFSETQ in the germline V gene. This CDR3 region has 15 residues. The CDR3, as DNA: TGCGCCAGCAGCCCAGGCCGGGACAGGGGGAATGGCTACACCTTC. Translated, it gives CASSPGRDRGNGYTF. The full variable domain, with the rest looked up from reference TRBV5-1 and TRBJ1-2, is KAGVTQTPRYLIKTRGQQVTLSCSPISGHRSVSWYQQTPGQGLQFLFEYFSETQRNKGNFPGRFSGRQFSNSRSEMNVSTLELGDSALYLCASSPGRDRGNGYTFGSGTRLTVV.

DNA for the CDR3: TGTGCCAGCAGATGGACAGAAATTAGCAATCAGCCCCAGCATTTT. Protein sequence: CASRWTEISNQPQHF. The J gene is TRBJ1-5, the V gene TRBV28; D may be TRBD1 (6 bases). V lost 6 bases to trimming and J lost 0 bases, with 12 bases between them. Germline CDR1 is MDHEN and CDR2 is SYDVKM. This CDR3 is 15 amino acids long.

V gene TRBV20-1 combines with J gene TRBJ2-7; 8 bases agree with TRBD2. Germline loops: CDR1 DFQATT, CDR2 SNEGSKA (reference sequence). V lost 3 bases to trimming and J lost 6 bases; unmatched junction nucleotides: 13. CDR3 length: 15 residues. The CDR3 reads CSASEPGTRNREQYF. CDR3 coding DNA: TGCAGTGCTAGTGAACCCGGGACTAGGAATCGCGAGCAGTACTTC.

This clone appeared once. CDR3 residues: CASSQPRMFSGTNNSPLHF. CDR3 nucleotides: TGCGCCAGCAGCCAACCCCGAATGTTCTCGGGTACAAATAATTCACCCCTCCACTTT. The rearrangement links TRBV4-1 to TRBJ1-6; D is unresolved. CDR1 MGHRA and CDR2 YSYEKL come from the germline V gene. The CDR3 consists of 19 residues. Trimming left V 2 bases short and J 5 bases short, with 22 bases between.